The clone carrying this TCR beta chain was seen ten or more times. V shed 4 bases and J shed 3 bases, with 10 bases lying between them. This CDR3 region has 14 residues. Germline V gene sequence: CDR1 SGHRS, CDR2 YFSETQ. The sample belongs to a study of blood T cells in healthy people across ages. Then a second PCR, running roughly 7 to 11 cycles, was carried out with a sample-barcoded 5' primer and a J-beta primer mix. TCRdb independently ran MiXCR on the 5' RACE reads; one entry per CDR3 protein. Among about 650,000 distinct CDR3 sequences, 32% were seen once, and the ten largest hold 15%. V is TRBV5-1 and J is TRBJ1-4; D call uncertain. Sequenced material: blood. The origin of this receptor is a woman of 80 years or more in good health. The CDR3 nucleotides read TGCGCCAGCAGCCCGCGGGCGGCTAATGAAAAACTGTTTTTT. Translating gives CASSPRAANEKLFF. Full variable domain (missing parts from reference TRBV5-1 and TRBJ1-4): KAGVTQTPRYLIKTRGQQVTLSCSPISGHRSVSWYQQTPGQGLQFLFEYFSETQRNKGNFPGRFSGRQFSNSRSEMNVSTLELGDSALYLCASSPRAANEKLFFGSGTQLSVL.